What follows are 21 T cell receptor beta chains derived from one specimen sequenced in a study of early T cells in non-severe SARS-CoV-2 infection. TCRdb called the 5' RACE reads again in MiXCR, with one record for every CDR3 protein. This sample has approximately 110,000 distinct CDR3 sequences, with about 15% found just once. The sample was whole blood. These receptor sequences come from an adult who was a healthcare worker with PCR-confirmed SARS-CoV-2 infection or an uninfected control (not recorded which).

This clonotype came up a few times. The chain uses TRBV20-1 and TRBJ1-2; D call uncertain. Per the germline V gene, CDR1 is DFQATT and CDR2 is SNEGSKA (reference sequence). The CDR3 is made up of 8 amino acids. The CDR3 coding sequence is TGCAGCGTTTCAAGCTACACCTTC. Residues: CSVSSYTF.

This clonotype occurred many times. The chain links TRBV7-2 to TRBJ2-7; TRBD2 is a possible D gene (5 bases). The CDR3 spans 15 residues. The germline V and J ends were trimmed by 2 bases and 5 bases, with 16 bases remaining between them. CDR1 is SGHTA, CDR2 FQGNSA, per germline. The CDR3 sequence: CASSLTRGRAHEQYF. CDR3 bases: TGTGCCAGCAGCTTAACCCGGGGAAGAGCCCACGAGCAGTACTTC.

In its sample, this clonotype was seen many times. The CDR3 DNA sequence: TGTGCCAGCTCACCGGGACAAGAAACTTCACCCCTCCACTTT. Protein: CASSPGQETSPLHF. This chain links TRBV18 with TRBJ1-6; a possible D gene is TRBD1 (6 bases). The CDR3 has 14 residues. Per the germline V gene, CDR1 is KGHSH and CDR2 is LQKENI. Trimming left V 3 bases short and J 9 bases short, with 12 bases between.

V usage is TRBV7-9 and J usage is TRBJ2-7; TRBD2 might be the D (5 bases). The V end was cut by 5 bases, the J end by 1 base, with 12 bases between. CDR3 length equals 14 residues. Germline V CDR1 and CDR2: SEHNR, FQNEAQ (reference sequence). CDR3 nucleotides: TGTGCCAGCAGCCAAGGAGGCAGTTCCTACGAGCAGTACTTC. It codes for CASSQGGSSYEQYF.

J is TRBJ1-1 and V is TRBV4-1; the D is unclear. The CDR3 totals 16 residues. CDR1 is MGHRA, CDR2 YSYEKL, per germline. Between the trimmed V and J ends, which lost 1 base and 2 bases, there was a span of 14 bases. CDR3 DNA sequence: TGCGCCAGCAGCCAAGTGGGCGCGGTGGGCAACACTGAAGCTTTCTTT. Amino acids: CASSQVGAVGNTEAFF.

This clonotype has a handful of counts. V gene TRBV29-1 combines with J gene TRBJ2-1; 12 bases match TRBD2. Germline loops: CDR1 SQVTM, CDR2 ANQGSEA. This CDR3 contains 14 residues. V was clipped by 5 bases and J by 4 bases; unmatched bases: 3. The CDR3 coding sequence is TGCAGCGTTACGCTAGCGGGGGGGTACAATGAGCAGTTCTTC. Translating it yields CSVTLAGGYNEQFF.

The chain employs TRBV7-9 and TRBJ2-6; D gene ambiguous. Germline V gene lookup returns CDR1 SEHNR and CDR2 FQNEAQ (reference sequence). This CDR3 has 15 amino acids. Trimming removed 11 bases at V and 0 bases at J, with 14 bases between. The CDR3 sequence: CAGTLSYSGANVLTF. The CDR3 DNA follows: TGTGCCGGCACCCTATCGTACTCTGGGGCCAACGTCCTGACTTTC.

This clonotype has a handful of counts. The V and J genes are TRBV6-1 and TRBJ1-6, with D perhaps TRBD1 (6 bases). V was trimmed by 3 bases and J by 11 bases, leaving 11 bases between them. This CDR3 has 13 residues. Germline loops: CDR1 MNHNS, CDR2 SASEGT. The DNA of the CDR3 is TGTGCCAGCAGTGACGGGACATCGGCACCCCTCCACTTT. It codes for CASSDGTSAPLHF.

In its sample, this clonotype was seen a few times. V gene TRBV14 combines with J gene TRBJ2-2, with 7 bases matching TRBD1. The germline V gene encodes CDR1 SGHDN and CDR2 FVKESK. Unmatched junction bases numbered 6, after V lost 4 bases and J lost 1 base. This CDR3 comprises 16 residues. The CDR3 DNA reads TGTGCCAGCAGCCCACGCAGGACAGGGAACACCGGGGAGCTGTTTTTT. Translation gives CASSPRRTGNTGELFF.

This clonotype appeared many times. The V gene is TRBV15, the J gene TRBJ1-1; D ambiguous. Germline V gives CDR1 LNHNV, CDR2 YYDKDF (reference sequence). This CDR3 contains 14 residues. V was clipped by 0 bases and J by 1 base, with 6 bases between them. The CDR3 protein is CATSRDPENTEAFF. In DNA form, the CDR3 reads TGTGCCACCAGCAGAGACCCCGAGAACACTGAAGCTTTCTTT.

The J gene is TRBJ2-7, the V gene TRBV13; 7 nucleotides agree with TRBD2. The V and J ends lost 5 bases and 7 bases, in that order; junction bases with no gene match: 14. The CDR3 totals 15 residues. From germline, CDR1 is PRHDT and CDR2 FYEKMQ (reference sequence). The CDR3 nucleotides are TGTGCCAGCAGCCCCCTCCCGGGGGGAATGGTGGAGCAGTACTTC. It codes for CASSPLPGGMVEQYF.

The chain is built from TRBV6-1 and TRBJ1-2; a possible D gene is TRBD1 (5 bases). The germline V gene has CDR1 MNHNS and CDR2 SASEGT. The CDR3 totals 13 residues. Trimming pared 8 bases from V and 7 bases from J, leaving 17 bases between. The CDR3 DNA reads as TGTGCCAGCTTACCCCAGGGAGTTTTTGGCTACACCTTC. It yields the protein CASLPQGVFGYTF.

The J gene is TRBJ2-7, the V gene TRBV14; possibly TRBD2 for D (5 bases). Trimming stripped 0 bases from V and 5 bases from J, with 14 bases between. This CDR3 contains 15 residues. The V gene's germline CDR1 is SGHDN and CDR2 FVKESK. The CDR3 region has the DNA TGTGCCAGCAGCCAAGATCTCAGGAGCGGCCACGAGCAGTACTTC. Its protein product is CASSQDLRSGHEQYF.

The sample holds a few counts of this clonotype. This rearrangement joins TRBV3-1 to TRBJ2-2, with 13 bases aligning to TRBD2. Germline V CDR1 and CDR2: LGHDT, YNNKEL (reference sequence). The CDR3 runs 16 residues. J was trimmed by 6 bases and V by 4 bases; bases with no gene match: 5. The CDR3 is CASSPTSGGAAGELFF. The CDR3, as DNA: TGTGCCAGCAGCCCCACTAGCGGGGGGGCGGCCGGGGAGCTGTTTTTT. The whole variable domain, remainder taken from reference TRBV3-1 and TRBJ2-2, is DTAVSQTPKYLVTQMGNDKSIKCEQNLGHDTMYWYKQDSKKFLKIMFSYNNKELIINETVPNRFSPKSPDKAHLNLHINSLELGDSAVYFCASSPTSGGAAGELFFGEGSRLTVL.

This sequence joins TRBV9 and TRBJ2-7; D is uncertain. CDR1 and CDR2 from the germline V gene are SGDLS and YYNGEE. The V end was cut by 0 bases, the J end by 7 bases, with 14 bases between. CDR3 length equals 14 residues. CDR3: CASSVAPDLPEQYF. CDR3 bases: TGTGCCAGCAGCGTAGCTCCTGACCTTCCGGAGCAGTACTTC.

In its sample, this clonotype was seen many times. V is TRBV30 and J is TRBJ1-5; 7 nucleotides match TRBD1. After removal of 5 bases from V and 6 bases from J, the junction contained 10 bases not matched to a gene. The CDR3 is 14 amino acids. The germline CDR1 and CDR2 sequences are GTSNPN and SVGIG (reference sequence). CDR3 protein: CAWSGGQDGQPQHF. DNA for the CDR3: TGTGCCTGGTCCGGCGGACAGGATGGTCAGCCCCAGCATTTT.

V usage is TRBV20-1 and J usage is TRBJ2-3; the match to TRBD2 covers 7 bases. Trimming took 1 base from V and 4 from J; bases not matched to a gene: 5. The V gene's germline CDR1 is DFQATT and CDR2 SNEGSKA (reference sequence). CDR3 length equals 14 residues. In DNA form, the CDR3 reads TGCAGTGCTAGAGTGCGCCTAGCGGCAGATACGCAGTATTTT. This gives the protein CSARVRLAADTQYF.

This chain uses TRBV6-5 with TRBJ2-3; weak D call: TRBD2 (6 bases). The germline V and J ends were trimmed by 6 bases and 2 bases, with 18 bases remaining between them. The CDR3 runs to 16 residues. Germline CDR1 is MNHEY and CDR2 is SVGAGI. The CDR3 protein is CASRRGLQSLTDTQYF. For the CDR3, the DNA is TGTGCCAGCAGACGGGGACTCCAAAGTCTCACAGATACGCAGTATTTT.

This clonotype appeared a few times. The rearrangement uses TRBV5-1 and TRBJ2-5, with TRBD1 matching 7 bases. The trim removed 8 bases at V and 4 bases at J, leaving 5 bases unmatched. The CDR3 has 12 residues. The V gene's germline CDR1 is SGHRS and CDR2 YFSETQ. The CDR3 DNA is TGCGCCAGTACCTCAGGGGGAGAGACCCAGTACTTC. The encoded protein is CASTSGGETQYF. Combining the CDR3 with reference TRBV5-1 and TRBJ2-5 gives the whole variable domain KAGVTQTPRYLIKTRGQQVTLSCSPISGHRSVSWYQQTPGQGLQFLFEYFSETQRNKGNFPGRFSGRQFSNSRSEMNVSTLELGDSALYLCASTSGGETQYFGPGTRLLVL.

In its sample, this clonotype was seen a few times. The gene calls are TRBV20-1 and TRBJ2-4; D is undetermined. Trimming removed 1 base at V and 6 bases at J, with 10 bases between. The CDR3 runs 13 residues. Germline V gene data show CDR1 as DFQATT and CDR2 as SNEGSKA (reference sequence). The CDR3: CSARVHSRNIQYF. DNA of the CDR3: TGCAGTGCTAGAGTTCATTCTCGAAACATTCAGTACTTC.

This clonotype was detected a few times. The CDR3 spells CSAQLGGAGVGATQYF. DNA for the CDR3: TGCAGTGCTCAACTCGGGGGGGCCGGTGTAGGAGCTACGCAGTATTTT. The chain is built from TRBV20-1 and TRBJ2-3, with 8 nucleotides matching TRBD2. The CDR3 totals 16 residues. With 5 bases clipped from V and 8 bases from J, the junction kept 18 bases outside the gene matches. CDR1 is DFQATT, CDR2 SNEGSKA, per germline (reference sequence).